This TCR beta chain was captured by sequencing in a study of cytomegalovirus exposure and HLA in healthy donors. Study-wide background: Genotyping of 430 or so donors showed that 80% to 85% belonged to the Caucasian-associated ancestry cluster.

The study ran its PCR with 60 Vbeta and 13 Jbeta primers. Using immunoSEQ multiplex PCR, the repertoire was profiled, and TCRdb retains in-frame clones only, with some absent. The sample includes more than 150,000 clones, around four fifths seen only once; the top ten take around 0.75%. The CDR3 totals 13 residues. CDR1 and CDR2 from the germline V gene are SQVTM and ANQGSEA. The V end lost 5 bases, the J end lost 2 bases, and 10 bases lay between the germline ends. V usage is TRBV29-1 and J usage is TRBJ1-3; a possible D gene is TRBD1 (5 bases). The source of this sequence is a woman in her late teens or twenties in good health and CMV-seronegative. The source material was PBMCs. The CDR3 DNA follows: TGCAGCGTTTCGGGGGGAGCTGGAAACACCATATATTTT. Translated: CSVSGGAGNTIYF.